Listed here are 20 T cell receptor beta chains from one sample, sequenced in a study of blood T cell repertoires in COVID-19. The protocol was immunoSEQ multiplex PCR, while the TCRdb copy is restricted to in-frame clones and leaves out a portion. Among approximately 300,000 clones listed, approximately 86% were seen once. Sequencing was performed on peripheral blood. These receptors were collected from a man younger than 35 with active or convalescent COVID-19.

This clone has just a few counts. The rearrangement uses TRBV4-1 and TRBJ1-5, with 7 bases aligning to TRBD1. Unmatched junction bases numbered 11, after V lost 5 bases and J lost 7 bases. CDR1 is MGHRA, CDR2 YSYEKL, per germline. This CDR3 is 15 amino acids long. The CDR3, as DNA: TGCGCCAGCAGCTCCTGGACAGGTTCAGGCCAGCCCCAGCATTTT. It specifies CASSSWTGSGQPQHF.

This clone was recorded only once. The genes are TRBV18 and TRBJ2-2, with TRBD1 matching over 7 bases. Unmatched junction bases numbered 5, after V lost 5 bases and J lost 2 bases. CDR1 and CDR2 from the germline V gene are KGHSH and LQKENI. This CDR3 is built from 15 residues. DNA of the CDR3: TGTGCCAGCTCAACCGGACAGGAAAACACCGGGGAGCTGTTTTTT. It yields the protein CASSTGQENTGELFF.

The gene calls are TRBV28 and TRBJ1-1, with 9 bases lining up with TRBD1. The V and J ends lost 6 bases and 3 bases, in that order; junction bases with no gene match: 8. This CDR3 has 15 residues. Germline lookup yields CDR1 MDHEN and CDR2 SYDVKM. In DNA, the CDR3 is TGTGCCAGCAGGTATCGGGGACAGGGCTACACTGAAGCTTTCTTT. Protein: CASRYRGQGYTEAFF.

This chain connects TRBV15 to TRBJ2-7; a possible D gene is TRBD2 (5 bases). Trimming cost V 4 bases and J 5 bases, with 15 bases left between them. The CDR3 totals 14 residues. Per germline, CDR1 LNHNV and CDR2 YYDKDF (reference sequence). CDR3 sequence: CATSTRRVGNEQYF. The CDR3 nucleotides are TGTGCCACCAGCACAAGGCGGGTTGGGAACGAGCAGTACTTC.

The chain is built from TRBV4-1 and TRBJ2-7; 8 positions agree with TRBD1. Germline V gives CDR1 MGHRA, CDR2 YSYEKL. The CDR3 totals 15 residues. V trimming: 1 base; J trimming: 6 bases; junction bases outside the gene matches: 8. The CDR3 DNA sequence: TGCGCCAGCAGCCAAGCCTCAGGGGGCCGTGGCGAGCAGTACTTC. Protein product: CASSQASGGRGEQYF.

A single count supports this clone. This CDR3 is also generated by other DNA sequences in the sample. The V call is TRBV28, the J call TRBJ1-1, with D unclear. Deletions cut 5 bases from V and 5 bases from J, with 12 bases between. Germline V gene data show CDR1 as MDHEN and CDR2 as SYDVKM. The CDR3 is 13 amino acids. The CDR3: CASSTGSRTEAFF. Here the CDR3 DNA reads TGTGCCAGCAGTACGGGATCGAGGACTGAAGCTTTCTTT.

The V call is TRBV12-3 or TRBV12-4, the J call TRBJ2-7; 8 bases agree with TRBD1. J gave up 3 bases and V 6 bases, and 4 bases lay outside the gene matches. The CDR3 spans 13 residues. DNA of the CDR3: TGTGCCAGCAGATACGGGACAGGCTACGAGCAGTACTTC. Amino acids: CASRYGTGYEQYF.

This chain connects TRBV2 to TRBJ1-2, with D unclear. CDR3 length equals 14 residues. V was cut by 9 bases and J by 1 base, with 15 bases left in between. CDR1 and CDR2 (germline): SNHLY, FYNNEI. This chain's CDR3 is CARILHSSNYGYTF. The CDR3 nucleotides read TGTGCCAGGATACTACACTCTAGTAACTATGGCTACACCTTC.

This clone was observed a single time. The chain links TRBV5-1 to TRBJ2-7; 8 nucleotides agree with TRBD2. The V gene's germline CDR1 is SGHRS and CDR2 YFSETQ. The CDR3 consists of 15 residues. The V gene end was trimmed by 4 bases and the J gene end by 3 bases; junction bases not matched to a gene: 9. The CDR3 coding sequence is TGCGCCAGCAGCATCGGTCGGGGGGGTGGCTACGAGCAGTACTTC. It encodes CASSIGRGGGYEQYF.

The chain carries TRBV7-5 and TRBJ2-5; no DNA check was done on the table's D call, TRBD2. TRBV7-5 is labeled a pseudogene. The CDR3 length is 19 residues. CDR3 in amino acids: CARSPSGPDAGEIEETQYF. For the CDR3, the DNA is TGTGCCAGAAGCCCGTCCGGACCGGACGCCGGGGAAATAGAAGAGACCCAGTACTTC.

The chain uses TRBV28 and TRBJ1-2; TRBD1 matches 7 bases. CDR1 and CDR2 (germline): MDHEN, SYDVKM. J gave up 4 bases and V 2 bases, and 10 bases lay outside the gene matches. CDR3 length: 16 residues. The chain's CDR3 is CASSLPSPGTAYGYTF. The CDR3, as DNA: TGTGCCAGCAGTTTACCATCACCCGGGACAGCCTATGGCTACACCTTC.

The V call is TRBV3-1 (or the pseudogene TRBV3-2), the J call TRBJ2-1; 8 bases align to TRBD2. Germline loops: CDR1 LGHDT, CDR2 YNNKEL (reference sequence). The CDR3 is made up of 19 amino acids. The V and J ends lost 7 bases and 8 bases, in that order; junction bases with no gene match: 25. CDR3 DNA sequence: TGTGCCAGCAACTGCGACGAGGCTAGCGGGTTTGGGGTTCGAGATGAGCAGTTCTTC. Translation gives CASNCDEASGFGVRDEQFF.

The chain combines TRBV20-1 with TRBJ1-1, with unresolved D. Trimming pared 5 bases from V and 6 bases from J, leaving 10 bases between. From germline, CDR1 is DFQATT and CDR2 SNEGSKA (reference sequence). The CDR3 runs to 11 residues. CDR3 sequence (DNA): TGCAGTGCTCCCCTTGGCCCTGAAGCTTTCTTT. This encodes CSAPLGPEAFF.

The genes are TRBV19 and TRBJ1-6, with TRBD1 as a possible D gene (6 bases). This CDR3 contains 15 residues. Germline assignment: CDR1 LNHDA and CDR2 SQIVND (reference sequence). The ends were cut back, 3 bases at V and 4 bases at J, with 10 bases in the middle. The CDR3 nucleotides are TGTGCCAGTAGTATCAAACAGGGATATAATTCACCCCTCCACTTT. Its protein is CASSIKQGYNSPLHF.

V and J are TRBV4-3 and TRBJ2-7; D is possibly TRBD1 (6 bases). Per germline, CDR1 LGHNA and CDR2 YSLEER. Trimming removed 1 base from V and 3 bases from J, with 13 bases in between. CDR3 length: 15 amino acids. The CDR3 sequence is CASSQGLRDNYEQYF. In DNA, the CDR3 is TGCGCCAGCAGCCAAGGACTTCGGGACAACTACGAGCAGTACTTC.

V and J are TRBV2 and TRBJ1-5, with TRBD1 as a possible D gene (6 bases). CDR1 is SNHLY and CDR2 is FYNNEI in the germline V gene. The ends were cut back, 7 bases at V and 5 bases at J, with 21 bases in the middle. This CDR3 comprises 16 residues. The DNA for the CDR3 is TGTGCCAGCAACCTGATCTCTGGACAGCTGGATCAGCCCCAGCATTTT. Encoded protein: CASNLISGQLDQPQHF. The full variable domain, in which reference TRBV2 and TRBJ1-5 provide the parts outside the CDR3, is EPEVTQTPSHQVTQMGQEVILRCVPISNHLYFYWYRQILGQKVEFLVSFYNNEISEKSEIFDDQFSVERPDGSNFTLKIRSTKLEDSAMYFCASNLISGQLDQPQHFGDGTRLSIL.

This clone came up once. The CDR3 here is CASNRGQGGIAFF. CDR3 nucleotide sequence: TGTGCCAGCAATCGTGGACAGGGGGGAATCGCTTTCTTT. This rearrangement joins TRBV28 to TRBJ1-1; 10 bases are a match to TRBD1. The germline CDR1 and CDR2 sequences are MDHEN and SYDVKM. V was clipped by 7 bases and J by 11 bases; unmatched bases: 10. The CDR3 consists of 13 residues.

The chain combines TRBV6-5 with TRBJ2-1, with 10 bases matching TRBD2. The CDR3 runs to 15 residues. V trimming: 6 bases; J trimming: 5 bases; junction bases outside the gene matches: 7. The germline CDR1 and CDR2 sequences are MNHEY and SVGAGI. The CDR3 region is CASSSTSGENNEQFF. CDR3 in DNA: TGTGCCAGCAGCTCTACTAGCGGGGAAAACAATGAGCAGTTCTTC.

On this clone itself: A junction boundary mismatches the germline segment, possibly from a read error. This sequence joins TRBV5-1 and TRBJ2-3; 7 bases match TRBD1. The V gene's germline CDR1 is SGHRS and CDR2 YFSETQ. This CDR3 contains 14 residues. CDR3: CASNLARGTDTQYF. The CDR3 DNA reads TGCGCCAGCAACTTGGCCAGGGGGACAGATACGCAGTATTTT.

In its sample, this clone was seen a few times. Here the CDR3 reads CASSFGGAGANVLTF. The CDR3 DNA sequence: TGTGCCAGCAGTTTTGGAGGGGCTGGGGCCAACGTCCTGACTTTC. The chain carries TRBV27 and TRBJ2-6; D is perhaps TRBD2 (6 bases). The CDR3 sequence is 15 residues long. Trimming removed 3 bases at V and 2 bases at J, with 8 bases between. The germline CDR1 and CDR2 sequences are MNHEY and SMNVEV (reference sequence).